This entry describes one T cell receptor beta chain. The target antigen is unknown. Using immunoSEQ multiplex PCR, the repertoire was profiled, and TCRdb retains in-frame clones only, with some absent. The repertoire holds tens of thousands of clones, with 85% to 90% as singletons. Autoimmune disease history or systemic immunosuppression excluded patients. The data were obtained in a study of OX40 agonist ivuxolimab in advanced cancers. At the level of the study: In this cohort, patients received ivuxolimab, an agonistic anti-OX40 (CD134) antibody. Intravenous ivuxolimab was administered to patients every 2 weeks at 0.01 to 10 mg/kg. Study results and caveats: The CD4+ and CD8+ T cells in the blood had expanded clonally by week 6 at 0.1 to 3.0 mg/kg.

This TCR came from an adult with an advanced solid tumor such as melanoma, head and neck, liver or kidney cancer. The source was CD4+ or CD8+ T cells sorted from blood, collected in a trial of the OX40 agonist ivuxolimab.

The CDR3 loop reads CASGQGQPQHF. The CDR3 nucleotides read TGTGCCAGCGGTCAGGGACAGCCCCAGCATTTT. The rearrangement uses TRBV6-1 and TRBJ1-5; perhaps TRBD1 as D (5 bases). Germline V gene data show CDR1 as MNHNS and CDR2 as SASEGT. Trimming took off 8 bases at V and 7 bases at J, with 9 bases between the two ends. This CDR3 spans 11 amino acids.